The next 21 T cell receptor beta chains were all read from a single sample in a study of OX40 agonist ivuxolimab in advanced cancers. The table came from immunoSEQ multiplex PCR; TCRdb's copy has only in-frame clones and leaves some out. The table lists tens of thousands of clones, around 93% of them singletons. The sample consisted of CD4+ or CD8+ T cells sorted from blood, taken in a trial of the OX40 agonist ivuxolimab. The receptors shown here come from an adult with an advanced solid tumor such as melanoma, head and neck, liver or kidney cancer.

The chain joins TRBV9 to TRBJ2-3, with D uncertain. Between the trimmed V and J ends, which lost 0 bases and 6 bases, there was a span of 11 bases. This CDR3 comprises 14 residues. The V gene's germline CDR1 is SGDLS and CDR2 YYNGEE. The CDR3 DNA is TGTGCCAGCAGCGTAGGCACTCCCTCCGATACGCAGTATTTT. Its protein is CASSVGTPSDTQYF.

V usage is TRBV18 and J usage is TRBJ2-1; 12 bases are shared with TRBD2. CDR3 length equals 17 residues. Trimming at V came to 3 bases and at J to 0 bases, leaving 3 bases not matched to a gene. Germline V gene data show CDR1 as KGHSH and CDR2 as LQKENI. The CDR3 DNA reads TGTGCCAGCTCACCGACTAGCGGGAGCTACTCCTACAATGAGCAGTTCTTC. It encodes CASSPTSGSYSYNEQFF.

The chain employs TRBV27 and TRBJ1-2, with D tentatively TRBD1 (6 bases). CDR1 is MNHEY and CDR2 is SMNVEV in the germline V gene (reference sequence). The V end lost 5 bases, the J end lost 3 bases, and 19 bases lay between the germline ends. CDR3 size: 16 residues. CDR3 nucleotide sequence: TGTGCCAGCAGTCCCCGGCTGGGGGCAGGGGACTATGGCTACACCTTC. This gives the protein CASSPRLGAGDYGYTF.

The chain couples TRBV5-1 to TRBJ1-1, with TRBD1 as a possible D gene (5 bases). The CDR3 runs 14 residues. The V end was cut by 0 bases, the J end by 5 bases, with 11 bases between. In germline, CDR1 is SGHRS, CDR2 YFSETQ. The CDR3 protein is CASSLGPGVTEAFF. CDR3 sequence (DNA): TGCGCCAGCAGCTTGGGCCCGGGGGTTACTGAAGCTTTCTTT.

V is TRBV7-2 and J is TRBJ2-2; D may be TRBD1 or TRBD2 (5 bases each). V was pared by 1 base and J by 0 bases, with 6 bases between. CDR1 and CDR2 from the germline V gene are SGHTA and FQGNSA. The CDR3 is 15 amino acids. The chain's CDR3 is CASSLGGPNTGELFF. The CDR3 coding sequence is TGTGCCAGCAGCTTAGGGGGACCGAACACCGGGGAGCTGTTTTTT.

The chain has TRBV9 and TRBJ2-6; D is uncertain. CDR3 length equals 16 residues. The V gene lost 0 bases and the J gene lost 3 bases, with 10 bases spanning the gap. Germline assignment: CDR1 SGDLS and CDR2 YYNGEE. The CDR3 DNA is TGTGCCAGCAGCGTAGGGTCCTTAGTTGGGGCCAACGTCCTGACTTTC. As protein: CASSVGSLVGANVLTF.

The CDR3 spells CASSTRGQDQAFF. The CDR3 coding sequence is TGTGCCAGCTCAACGCGTGGACAGGACCAAGCTTTCTTT. This chain joins TRBV18 and TRBJ1-1; 7 bases agree with TRBD1. Trimming at V came to 5 bases and at J to 9 bases, leaving 9 bases not matched to a gene. The germline V gene has CDR1 KGHSH and CDR2 LQKENI. The CDR3 consists of 13 residues.

V is TRBV14 and J is TRBJ1-1; a possible D gene is TRBD1 (6 bases). This CDR3 has 15 residues. Germline values: CDR1 SGHDN, CDR2 FVKESK. The germline V and J ends were trimmed by 2 bases and 6 bases, with 16 bases remaining between them. CDR3 amino acids: CASSQLPGGSAEAFF. The CDR3 bases are TGTGCCAGCAGCCAACTGCCCGGGGGCTCGGCTGAAGCTTTCTTT.

This clone was recorded a few times. J is TRBJ1-6 and V is TRBV6-4; D possibly corresponds to TRBD1 (5 bases). The CDR3 has 14 residues. The germline V gene has CDR1 MRHNA and CDR2 SNTAGT. V dropped 7 bases and J dropped 11 bases, with 18 bases sitting between them. CDR3 residues: CASNQEAGQPPLHF. The CDR3 DNA follows: TGTGCCAGCAACCAAGAAGCAGGGCAACCACCCCTCCACTTT.

V and J are TRBV7-2 and TRBJ2-7; D unresolved. Germline V CDR1 and CDR2: SGHTA, FQGNSA. Deletions cut 8 bases from V and 2 bases from J, with 19 bases between. The CDR3 has 15 residues. CDR3 region: CASALAGGNAYEQYF. CDR3 DNA sequence: TGTGCCAGCGCCCTCGCCGGTGGAAATGCCTACGAGCAGTACTTC.

V is TRBV27 and J is TRBJ2-2; 8 bases align to TRBD2. Germline assignment: CDR1 MNHEY and CDR2 SMNVEV (reference sequence). V shed 5 bases and J 1 base; nucleotides not matched to a gene: 3. The CDR3 is 15 residues long. Here the CDR3 DNA reads TGTGCCAGCAGTCCGCTAGCGGGGAACACCGGGGAGCTGTTTTTT. Translation gives CASSPLAGNTGELFF.

The V gene is TRBV11-1, the J gene TRBJ2-4, with 9 bases matching TRBD2. CDR3 length: 15 residues. The germline CDR1 and CDR2 sequences are SGHAT and FQDESV (reference sequence). V lost 5 bases to trimming and J lost 3 bases; unmatched junction nucleotides: 5. The CDR3 DNA is TGTGCCAGCAGCCTGGAGACTAGCGGCAAAAACATTCAGTACTTC. Protein: CASSLETSGKNIQYF.

This clone was counted only a few times. This chain uses TRBV18 with TRBJ1-2; 8 bases agree with TRBD1. The germline CDR1 and CDR2 sequences are KGHSH and LQKENI. This CDR3 contains 13 residues. The J segment lost 4 bases and the V segment lost 6 bases, leaving 4 bases of the junction unmatched. This CDR3 is CASSGDRSYGYTF. The CDR3 nucleotides read TGTGCCAGCTCGGGGGACAGGAGCTATGGCTACACCTTC.

The CDR3 region is CASSEFSGGPTDTQYF. CDR3 coding DNA: TGTGCCAGCAGTGAATTTAGCGGGGGCCCCACAGATACGCAGTATTTT. V gene TRBV25-1 combines with J gene TRBJ2-3; the match to TRBD2 covers 9 bases. Germline V lookup: CDR1 MGHDK, CDR2 SYGVNS. CDR3 length equals 16 residues. J lost 2 bases, V lost 1 base, and 4 bases had no gene match.

V is TRBV29-1 and J is TRBJ2-3; D is uncertain. V was cut by 3 bases and J by 2 bases, with 12 bases left in between. The CDR3 sequence is 14 residues long. The V gene's germline CDR1 is SQVTM and CDR2 ANQGSEA. The CDR3: CSVDVEIHTDTQYF. CDR3 DNA sequence: TGCAGCGTTGATGTGGAGATTCACACAGATACGCAGTATTTT.

The rearrangement links TRBV18 to TRBJ2-7, with 8 bases identical to TRBD1. Germline CDR1 KGHSH, CDR2 LQKENI. The CDR3 is made up of 16 amino acids. The V gene end was trimmed by 3 bases and the J gene end by 2 bases; junction bases not matched to a gene: 9. DNA of the CDR3: TGTGCCAGCTCACCCGGGAGACAGGGGCCAACCTACGAGCAGTACTTC. Translating gives CASSPGRQGPTYEQYF. The complete variable domain, with remaining parts taken from reference TRBV18 and TRBJ2-7, reads NAGVMQNPRHLVRRRGQEARLRCSPMKGHSHVYWYRQLPEEGLKFMVYLQKENIIDESGMPKERFSAEFPKEGPSILRIQQVVRGDSAAYFCASSPGRQGPTYEQYFGPGTRLTVT.

About this clone: The conserved phenylalanine or tryptophan is not found at the CDR3 terminus, so this likely reflects a read error. The limits of the CDR3 on the DNA are not certain, so only TCRdb's listed CDR3 is given. The CDR3 loop is CASSLTSGLGWVLT. The gene calls are TRBV28 and TRBJ1-2. Germline V gives CDR1 MDHEN, CDR2 SYDVKM. The CDR3 adds up to 14 amino acids, both ends counted.

The CDR3 protein is CASSLDRYTEAFF. For the CDR3, the DNA is TGTGCCAGCAGCTTGGACAGGTACACTGAAGCTTTCTTT. The V gene is TRBV7-9, the J gene TRBJ1-1; 7 positions match TRBD1. The germline V gene has CDR1 SEHNR and CDR2 FQNEAQ (reference sequence). Trimming cost V 3 bases and J 3 bases; bases outside gene matches: 1. The CDR3 consists of 13 residues.

The rearrangement links TRBV5-4 to TRBJ2-2, with 10 positions matching TRBD1. Germline values: CDR1 SGHNT, CDR2 YYREEE (reference sequence). V was pared by 0 bases and J by 7 bases, with 3 bases of the junction left unmatched. The CDR3 has 15 residues. CDR3 protein: CASSLGQGAGGELFF. The CDR3 bases are TGTGCCAGCAGCTTGGGACAGGGGGCTGGCGGGGAGCTGTTTTTT.

The V gene is TRBV9, the J gene TRBJ2-1; TRBD2 is a possible D gene (6 bases). Trimming shortened V by 0 bases and J by 1 base, and 8 bases separated the two germline ends. The CDR3 spans 15 residues. Per germline, CDR1 SGDLS and CDR2 YYNGEE. CDR3 nucleotides: TGTGCCAGCAGCGTAGTCGGGGGATCCTACAATGAGCAGTTCTTC. As protein: CASSVVGGSYNEQFF.

The CDR3 is CASGTRSETQYF. CDR3 DNA: TGTGCCAGCGGGACTAGATCGGAGACCCAGTACTTC. This rearrangement joins TRBV7-2 to TRBJ2-5; 8 positions agree with TRBD2. V trimming: 8 bases; J trimming: 5 bases; junction bases outside the gene matches: 4. Germline V gene lookup returns CDR1 SGHTA and CDR2 FQGNSA. CDR3 length: 12 amino acids. Together with reference TRBV7-2 and TRBJ2-5, the CDR3 gives the full variable domain: GAGVSQSPSNKVTEKGKDVELRCDPISGHTALYWYRQSLGQGLEFLIYFQGNSAPDKSGLPSDRFSAERTGGSVSTLTIQRTQQEDSAVYLCASGTRSETQYFGPGTRLLVL.